This entry describes one TCR beta chain. Its antigen is not known. This may be a read error, as it is one base from a much larger clone. This record comes from a study of blood T cells in healthy people across ages. Then a second PCR, running about 6 to 11 cycles, was carried out with a sample-barcoded 5' primer and a J-beta primer mix. From the 5' RACE reads, TCRdb called clonotypes with MiXCR, one entry per CDR3 protein. The data show hundreds of thousands of distinct CDR3 sequences, over 40% seen once. Trimming removed 4 bases from V and 6 bases from J, with 11 bases in between. Germline assignment: CDR1 SGDLS and CDR2 YYNGEE. The CDR3 spans 13 residues. Donors ranged from 6 to 90 years old and were healthy Caucasians in Russia. Per sample, a minimum of 6.5 million PBMCs were isolated. Samples each had at least 6 micrograms of total RNA extracted. Whole-study results and caveats: As naive T cell percentage varied, TCR beta diversity correlated strongly with it.

The sequencing input was blood. The TCR comes from a woman older than 75 in good health. The chain is built from TRBV9 and TRBJ2-1; D not resolved. CDR3 nucleotides: TGTGCCAGCAGCACCACAGACTGCAATGAGCAGTTCTTC. It yields the protein CASSTTDCNEQFF.